The TCR beta chain described here comes from a study of blood T cell repertoires in COVID-19 (dated by TCRdb to 2018 to 2021). Regarding the complete study: Collaborator samples came from the United States, Italy and Spain and covered acute and convalescent phases of COVID-19. The material from the prospective study consisted of cDNA or gDNA derived from T cells, B-cell-depleted T cells, or PBMCs. Deeply sampled blood TCRbeta repertoires from subjects exposed to, actively infected with, or recovered from COVID-19 were included in the dataset. The repertoires were made available in a free public database intended to serve as a resource for research on the immune response to SARS-CoV-2. Samples came from the ongoing ImmuneRACE study (first 160 participants) plus 1,254 subjects from 6 global collaborators. A de-identified subject ID, COVID-19 status, age in years and sex were almost always included in the sample metadata. HLA class I and class II types, where available, came from metadata supplied by the sample provider rather than from assay-based typing. General study outcomes and caveats: The amount of clinical and demographic metadata varied by source and participant and was provided uncurated.

Note on this clone: The antigen this receptor binds is unknown. It has no much larger one-base neighbor in the sample; base qualities were not kept.

The germline V gene sets CDR1 to SGDLS and CDR2 to YYNGEE. At the junction V is shortened by 0 bases and J by 4 bases, with 13 bases in between. From its cysteine to its phenylalanine, the CDR3 spans 16 amino acids. Only CDR3 DNA is held: 48 bases, read in frame from base 1. Whole blood was collected in K2EDTA tubes by collaborating institutions according to the institutions' own protocols. For TCRbeta analysis, collaborators shipped samples as frozen whole blood, isolated PBMCs, or DNA extracted from either of those sample types. TCRbeta CDR3 regions were amplified from genomic DNA using the immunoSEQ Assay, a bias-controlled multiplex PCR. The paper's data handling went like this. Nucleated cell counts per sample were estimated from amplification of reference gene primers within the assay. To quantify the absolute abundance of each unique TCRbeta CDR3 rearrangement, sequence reads were collapsed and filtered. For each sample, productive Simpson clonality was calculated as the square root of Simpson's diversity index over productive rearrangements. Sourced from immuneACCESS, this table was stored by TCRdb with only in-frame sequences that have V and J called. A share of the clones is absent; for the studies checked, an unresolved V gene accounts for under half, and the remainder has no known explanation. That table furnishes V, J and clone size, whereas the DNA furnished D and trimming. This sample lists some 150,000 clones; around 83% were detected once. 1.1% of the sample is held by the ten biggest clonotypes.

The sequence joins TRBV9 to TRBJ2-2, with a weak D call of TRBD1 (5 bases match). This clonotype was sampled from a man aged 40-49 years with acute or convalescent COVID-19. What was sequenced was peripheral blood. The sequenced DNA: TGTGCCAGCAGCGTAGCCTCCGGACAATCCACCGGGGAGCTGTTTTTT. It translates to CASSVASGQSTGELFF.